A selection of T cell receptor beta chains follows, all from one sample in a study of blood T cell repertoires in COVID-19. Method: immunoSEQ multiplex PCR; TCRdb's copy keeps in-frame clones and lacks some. The table includes around 200,000 clones, approximately 80% detected once. Sequencing was performed on peripheral blood. These receptors all come from a man aged 45-65 years who had recovered from COVID-19. The CDR3 runs from the conserved cysteine through the conserved F or W. The D gene is left open where the match is weak. Expanded clones get a size class; other rows say once, few or many, or leave the size out.

V gene,D gene,clone size,J gene,CDR3 DNA,CDR3 protein
TRBV11-2,TRBD2,.,TRBJ2-1,TGTGCCAGCAGCCTCCGGACTAGCGGGTCCTATGAGCAGTTCTTC,CASSLRTSGSYEQFF
TRBV5-4,TRBD2,once,TRBJ2-3,TGTGCCAGCAGCTTACGACTAGCGGGAGCTGATACGCAGTATTTT,CASSLRLAGADTQYF
TRBV7-6,TRBD2,.,TRBJ2-5,TGTGCCAGCAGCTCTACTGAGGGGACTAGCGCTGCGGAGACCCAGTACTTC,CASSSTEGTSAAETQYF
TRBV9,.,.,TRBJ2-3,TGTGCCAGCAGCGCCTCAGGGACTGCGCAAGATACGCAGTATTTT,CASSASGTAQDTQYF
TRBV7-2,TRBD1,few,TRBJ1-2,TGTGCCAGCAGCTTGGGACAGGGGGCAGGTGGCTACACCTTC,CASSLGQGAGGYTF
TRBV18,.,.,TRBJ2-2,TGTGCCAGCTCACTACGCCCTCCGGGGGACACCGGGGAGCTGTTTTTT,CASSLRPPGDTGELFF
TRBV5-5,TRBD2,.,TRBJ2-1,TGTGCCAGCAGCAGACTAGCGGGAGACTCAAATGAGCAGTTCTTC,CASSRLAGDSNEQFF
TRBV28,TRBD1,.,TRBJ2-1,TGTGCCAGCAGTTTCAACAGGGGAATATCCTACAATGAGCAGTTCTTC,CASSFNRGISYNEQFF
TRBV19,TRBD1,.,TRBJ2-1,TGTGCCAGTAGCGCCCGGACAGGGGTGGACAATGAGCAGTTCTTC,CASSARTGVDNEQFF
TRBV19,.,.,TRBJ2-3,TGTGCCAGTAGTCATCAGGGCCGGGATACGCAGTATTTT,CASSHQGRDTQYF
TRBV7-8,TRBD1,.,TRBJ1-3,TGTGCCAGCAGCTCAGGGGGATCTGGAAACACCATATATTTT,CASSSGGSGNTIYF
TRBV5-5,TRBD2,.,TRBJ2-2,TGTGCCAGCAGCTTGTCGGAGCGGGATTACACCGGGGAGCTGTTTTTT,CASSLSERDYTGELFF
TRBV29-1,.,once,TRBJ2-2,TGCAGCGTTGATGCAGGGTTAGGGGGGGAGCTGTTTTTT,CSVDAGLGGELFF
TRBV7-6,TRBD1,once,TRBJ2-3,TGTGCCAGCAGCCGAGCCCAGGGGGCTTCAGATACGCAGTATTTT,CASSRAQGASDTQYF
TRBV5-4,.,.,TRBJ1-2,TGTGCCAGCAGCTTGCCTGGACAAGGGTCCTATGGCTACACCTTC,CASSLPGQGSYGYTF
TRBV4-1,.,.,TRBJ1-6,TGCGCCAGCAGCCTCCAGAACAGGGATGATTCACCCCTCCACTTT,CASSLQNRDDSPLHF
TRBV4-1,.,once,TRBJ2-3,TGCGCCAGCAGCCAAACCCCAGGCGATACGCAGTATTTT,CASSQTPGDTQYF
TRBV10-1,TRBD2,.,TRBJ2-1,TGCGCCAGCAGTGGTGGACTAGCGGGGGACAATGAGCAGTTCTTC,CASSGGLAGDNEQFF
TRBV10-3,TRBD1,.,TRBJ2-7,TGTGCCATCAGCCCCGACAGGGGCGGGGAGCAGTACTTC,CAISPDRGGEQYF
TRBV7-9,.,once,TRBJ2-7,TGTGCCAGCAGCTCCTCCGGGAACTCCTACGAGCAGTACTTC,CASSSSGNSYEQYF
TRBV6-2/TRBV6-3,.,.,TRBJ2-7,TGTGCCAGCAGTTGGTTGGTGCAGGGCGAGCAGTACTTC,CASSWLVQGEQYF
TRBV6-2/TRBV6-3,.,.,TRBJ2-7,TGTGCCAGCAGTTCATTAGCGGATTACTCCTACGAGCAGTACTTC,CASSSLADYSYEQYF
TRBV6-2/TRBV6-3,TRBD2,.,TRBJ2-5,TGTGCCAGCAGTTACTCGATTCTAGCGGGAGGGCTACAGACCCAGTACTTC,CASSYSILAGGLQTQYF
TRBV7-6,.,.,TRBJ2-7,TGTGCCAGCAGCTTAGCAGGGGCCTACGAGCAGTACTTC,CASSLAGAYEQYF
TRBV6-5,.,.,TRBJ1-2,TGTGCCAGCAGTTCGTACAGCTATGGCTACACCTTC,CASSSYSYGYTF
TRBV20-1,TRBD2,.,TRBJ2-3,TGCAGTGCTAGTGGGGGGGCAGATACGCAGTATTTT,CSASGGADTQYF
TRBV6-2/TRBV6-3,TRBD1,.,TRBJ1-1,TGTGCCAGCAGTTACTCGACAGGGTCTACTGAAGCTTTCTTT,CASSYSTGSTEAFF
TRBV3-1/TRBV3-2,TRBD2,.,TRBJ2-2,TGTGCCAGCAGCCCTAGCGGAAATACCGGGGAGCTGTTTTTT,CASSPSGNTGELFF
TRBV7-2,TRBD1,.,TRBJ2-5,TGTGCCAGCAGCGTGTTCGGGACAGCACAAGAGACCCAGTACTTC,CASSVFGTAQETQYF
TRBV27,.,.,TRBJ1-6,TGTGCCAGCAGACCTCAACTCTATAATTCACCCCTCCACTTT,CASRPQLYNSPLHF
TRBV2,TRBD1,.,TRBJ1-2,TGTGCCAGCAGTGTGACAGGGGGAAGGGGCTACACCTTC,CASSVTGGRGYTF
TRBV10-3,.,.,TRBJ2-1,TGTGCCATCAGTGAGTCGACCAGCGGAAATAACAATGAGCAGTTCTTC,CAISESTSGNNNEQFF
TRBV14,.,few,TRBJ1-3,TGTGCCAGCAGCCAGAGCGGACGGCTGAGAGCTGGAAACACCATATATTTT,CASSQSGRLRAGNTIYF
TRBV15,TRBD1,.,TRBJ2-7,TGTGCCACCAGCAGGGCGTCCGAGACAGGGCCTTCCTACGAGCAGTACTTC,CATSRASETGPSYEQYF
TRBV5-4,.,once,TRBJ2-3,TGTGCCAGCAGCGCCGAGATCGTCAGCACAGATACGCAGTATTTT,CASSAEIVSTDTQYF
TRBV12-3/TRBV12-4,TRBD1,.,TRBJ2-7,TGTGCCAGCAGCATACAGGGGGCCATGTACTTC,CASSIQGAMYF
TRBV4-1,TRBD2,once,TRBJ2-3,TGCGCCAGCAGCCCCCCGGGACTAGCGTCCCCCCCAGATACGCAGTATTTT,CASSPPGLASPPDTQYF
TRBV19,.,.,TRBJ1-4,TGTGCCAGTAGTAACGGAGGAAAACTGTTTTTT,CASSNGGKLFF
TRBV15,.,.,TRBJ2-7,TGTGCCACCAGCAGAGACCAGGGCTACGAGCAGTACTTC,CATSRDQGYEQYF
TRBV6-5,TRBD1,.,TRBJ2-7,TGTGCCAGCAGCCGCGACGGGACAGTTTACGAGCAGTACTTC,CASSRDGTVYEQYF
TRBV27,TRBD1,.,TRBJ2-7,TGTGCCAGCAGCCCGGACAGGGACGGAATGTCCTACGAGCAGTACTTC,CASSPDRDGMSYEQYF
TRBV6-2/TRBV6-3,.,.,TRBJ2-7,TGTGCCAGCAGTTATCTGTCTAGCAACTCCAACGAGCAGTACTTC,CASSYLSSNSNEQYF
TRBV11-3,TRBD2,.,TRBJ2-2,TGTGCCAGCAGCTTAGTTGCGGGAGATTCCGGGGAGCTGTTTTTT,CASSLVAGDSGELFF
TRBV5-5,.,.,TRBJ2-1,TGTGCCAGCAGCTTTATTGTGGGCGAAGGTGAGCAGTTCTTC,CASSFIVGEGEQFF
TRBV27,.,.,TRBJ2-3,TGTGCCAGCAGTTTTATTACTGTAGCGGGCACAGATACGCAGTATTTT,CASSFITVAGTDTQYF
TRBV10-3,.,once,TRBJ1-2,TGTGCCATCAGTGACTCGGACACGTTATCCTATGGCTACACCTTC,CAISDSDTLSYGYTF
TRBV25-1,.,.,TRBJ1-5,TGTGCCAGCAGTGAATTGGGGGCGGGCAATCAGCCCCAGCATTTT,CASSELGAGNQPQHF
TRBV6-5,.,.,TRBJ1-1,TGTGCCAGCAGTTACGTGGGGGGGGGCACTGAAGCTTTCTTT,CASSYVGGGTEAFF
TRBV11-3,.,.,TRBJ2-2,TGTGCCAGCAGCGAGAGCGGTACCGGGGAGCTGTTTTTT,CASSESGTGELFF
TRBV7-6,.,.,TRBJ1-2,TGTGCCAGCAGCCCCCCCGAGATAGTCTATGGCTACACCTTC,CASSPPEIVYGYTF
TRBV13,.,.,TRBJ2-1,TGTGCCAGCAGCTTAGATCCGGTCAGCGGTGAGCAGTTCTTC,CASSLDPVSGEQFF
TRBV27,TRBD2,.,TRBJ2-5,TGTGCCAGCAGCCGGACATTGCGGGGGGAGACCCAGTACTTC,CASSRTLRGETQYF